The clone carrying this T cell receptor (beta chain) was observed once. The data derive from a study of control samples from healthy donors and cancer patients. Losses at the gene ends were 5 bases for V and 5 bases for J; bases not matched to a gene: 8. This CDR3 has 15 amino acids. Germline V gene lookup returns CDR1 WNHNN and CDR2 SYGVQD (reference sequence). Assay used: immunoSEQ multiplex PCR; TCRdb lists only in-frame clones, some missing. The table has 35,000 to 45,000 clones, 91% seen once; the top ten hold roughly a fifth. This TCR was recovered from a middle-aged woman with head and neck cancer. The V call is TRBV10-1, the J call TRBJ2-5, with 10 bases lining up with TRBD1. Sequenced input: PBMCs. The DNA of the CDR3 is TGCGCCAGCAGTACTGGGACAGGGGCCAGTGAGACCCAGTACTTC. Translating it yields CASSTGTGASETQYF.